Sequencing of this T cell receptor (beta chain) was carried out in a study of cytomegalovirus exposure and HLA in healthy donors. Study in general: The 120 validation repertoires, a later analysis reported, used the same platform as the approximately 670 repertoires from the first cohort.

Notes on the study in general: The study designated fewer than 200 TCR beta chains cytomegalovirus-associated. Reported performance of the classifier showed diagnosis of cytomegalovirus status with high specificity and sensitivity. The TCR clusters that emerged in the first cohort tended, a later analysis found, to co-occur in the approximately 120 validation repertoires.

V shed 0 bases and J 10 bases; nucleotides not matched to a gene: 1. Germline loops: CDR1 SGHDT, CDR2 YYEEEE. The CDR3 runs 14 residues. This clone was seen just once. What it binds is unknown. TCRdb's copy holds only in-frame clones and misses some; the assay was immunoSEQ multiplex PCR. Among fewer than 200,000 clones listed, roughly nine tenths were seen once. The chain combines TRBV5-6 with TRBJ1-6; 10 bases agree with TRBD1. Material for sequencing was PBMCs. The clonotype comes from a man younger than 35 in good health and CMV-seropositive. The CDR3 DNA follows: TGTGCCAGCAGCTTGGGGACAGGGGGATCACCCCTCCACTTT. Encoded protein: CASSLGTGGSPLHF.